This TCR beta chain emerged from a study of cytomegalovirus exposure and HLA in healthy donors. Study-level background: There were about 85 million unique TCRs (from HLA-typed donors) in an early data release.

To note about this clone: As yet, its antigen is unknown. One end of the junction is discordant with germline, which a read error may explain.

The CDR3 is 18 amino acids. CDR1 MNHEY and CDR2 SMNVEV come from the germline V gene (reference sequence). General study points: Information on immune exposure was restricted to one variable (CMV serostatus).

Amplification used 60 Vbeta primers and 13 Jbeta primers. Using immunoSEQ multiplex PCR, the repertoire was profiled, and TCRdb retains in-frame clones only, with some absent. The sample yields 85,000 to 90,000 clones, around four fifths seen once. The source of this sequence is a man between 25 and 39 years old in good health and CMV-seropositive. The sequenced material came from PBMCs. The rearrangement links TRBV27 to TRBJ2-2; weak D call: TRBD1 (6 bases). CDR3 sequence reads: CASSLSQPGTTNTGELFF. DNA of the CDR3: TGTGCCAGCAGTCTATCCCAGCCGGGGACAACGAACACCGGGGAGCTGTTTTTT.